Below, 13 T cell receptor beta chains from the same sample are listed, as sequenced in a study of memory CD4+ T cells and cytomegalovirus serostatus. Produced via immunoSEQ multiplex PCR; TCRdb's table is partial and in-frame only. The data hold 50,000 or so clones, with approximately 83% observed a single time. Single viable CD3+CD4+CD8-CD45RO+ cells were sorted as the memory CD4+ T cells. The sample was memory CD4+ T cells from blood. The receptors shown here come from an adult in good health and CMV-seronegative.

The CDR3 DNA reads TGTGCCAGCAGTGTAGGTCCCCCCCAGGGGTCCTACGAGCAGTACTTC. As protein: CASSVGPPQGSYEQYF. The V gene is TRBV2, the J gene TRBJ2-7; weak D call: TRBD1 (6 bases). The CDR3 totals 16 residues. V lost 4 bases to trimming and J lost 1 base, with 17 bases between them. Per germline, CDR1 SNHLY and CDR2 FYNNEI.

The chain employs TRBV4-3 and TRBJ2-2; 15 positions agree with TRBD2. The CDR3 covers 16 residues. V lost 3 bases, J lost 8 bases, and 4 bases stayed unmatched. Germline-derived CDR1 and CDR2 are LGHNA and YSLEER. Here the CDR3 reads CASSQGTSGGFGELFF. The CDR3, as DNA: TGCGCCAGCAGCCAGGGGACTAGCGGGGGGTTTGGGGAGCTGTTTTTT.

The CDR3 reads CASSQKGLKAGRWITEQYF. The DNA for the CDR3 is TGTGCCAGCAGCCAGAAAGGGTTAAAAGCAGGACGTTGGATTACCGAGCAGTACTTC. This sequence joins TRBV28 and TRBJ2-7, with unresolved D. The CDR3 spans 19 residues. V was shortened by 6 bases and J by 6 bases, with 33 bases between the two germline ends. The V gene's germline CDR1 is MDHEN and CDR2 SYDVKM.

V is TRBV28 and J is TRBJ1-2, with TRBD1 identical over 9 bases. CDR1 is MDHEN and CDR2 is SYDVKM in the germline V gene. This CDR3 comprises 14 residues. The ends lost 8 bases at V and 4 bases at J; junction bases unmatched: 8. The CDR3 bases are TGTGCCAGCCTCTGGACAGGGGATCTCTATGGCTACACCTTC. The encoded protein is CASLWTGDLYGYTF.

The gene calls are TRBV7-6 and TRBJ1-2; D unresolved. CDR1 is SGHVS, CDR2 FNYEAQ, per germline. The germline V and J ends were trimmed by 0 bases and 8 bases, with 19 bases remaining between them. This CDR3 contains 16 residues. The CDR3 protein is CASSLAGPMGGSGYTF. Here the CDR3 DNA reads TGTGCCAGCAGCTTAGCGGGCCCGATGGGAGGGAGCGGCTACACCTTC.

This clone was detected only once. The chain combines TRBV25-1 with TRBJ1-2; D gene uncertain. V gave up 3 bases and J gave up 4 bases, with 6 bases separating them. Germline CDR1 MGHDK, CDR2 SYGVNS. This CDR3 region has 12 residues. The CDR3 coding sequence is TGTGCCAGCAGTGACACCTCCTATGGCTACACCTTC. Translation: CASSDTSYGYTF.

The chain combines TRBV7-9 with TRBJ2-1; D perhaps matches TRBD2 (7 bases). Between the trimmed V and J ends, which lost 1 base and 15 bases, there was a span of 16 bases. The CDR3 covers 13 residues. CDR1 and CDR2 from the germline V gene are SEHNR and FQNEAQ (reference sequence). As DNA, the CDR3 is TGTGCCAGCAGCTTAGTAGGCGGGGGCCCCCCGTTCTTC. This sequence encodes CASSLVGGGPPFF.

This clone appeared once. The chain employs TRBV5-6 and TRBJ2-7; 7 positions agree with TRBD2. In germline, CDR1 is SGHDT, CDR2 YYEEEE. Trimming cost V 3 bases and J 6 bases; bases outside gene matches: 9. This CDR3 region has 14 residues. The CDR3 is CASSWGRASGEQYF. CDR3 nucleotide sequence: TGTGCCAGCAGCTGGGGGAGGGCGTCGGGCGAGCAGTACTTC.

This sequence joins TRBV7-8 and TRBJ1-2; D perhaps matches TRBD1 (5 bases). The germline V and J ends were trimmed by 5 bases and 8 bases, with 21 bases remaining between them. This CDR3 has 15 residues. Germline CDR1 is SGHVS and CDR2 is FQNEAQ. CDR3 in amino acids: CASSPSRAGQGGYTF. CDR3 DNA sequence: TGTGCCAGCAGCCCGAGTAGGGCAGGGCAAGGAGGCTACACCTTC. Looking up the rest from reference TRBV7-8 and TRBJ1-2 gives the full variable domain: GAGVSQSPRYKVAKRGQDVALRCDPISGHVSLFWYQQALGQGPEFLTYFQNEAQLDKSGLPSDRFFAERPEGSVSTLKIQRTQQEDSAVYLCASSPSRAGQGGYTFGSGTRLTVV.

This clone showed up just once. The J gene is TRBJ2-2, the V gene TRBV6-6; TRBD2 might be the D (6 bases). The CDR3 is 15 amino acids. The germline V gene has CDR1 MNHNY and CDR2 SVGAGI (reference sequence). Trimming pared 7 bases from V and 1 base from J, leaving 13 bases between. The CDR3 sequence: CASTPAGLNTGELFF. CDR3 nucleotide sequence: TGTGCCAGCACTCCCGCGGGACTGAACACCGGGGAGCTGTTTTTT.

CDR3 in amino acids: CASSLSSNNEQFF. In nucleotides, the CDR3 is TGTGCCAGCAGCTTGTCCTCGAACAATGAGCAGTTCTTC. This chain joins TRBV11-3 and TRBJ2-1; D not certain. Germline V gene sequence: CDR1 SGHNT, CDR2 YENEEA. The CDR3 sequence is 13 residues long. The germline V and J ends were trimmed by 3 bases and 5 bases, with 8 bases remaining between them. Filled out from reference TRBV11-3 and TRBJ2-1, the complete variable domain reads EAGVVQSPRYKIIEKKQPVAFWCNPISGHNTLYWYLQNLGQGPELLIRYENEEAVDDSQLPKDRFSAERLKGVDSTLKIQPAELGDSAVYLCASSLSSNNEQFFGPGTRLTVL.

This sequence joins TRBV7-2 and TRBJ2-3; 8 bases fit TRBD2. The CDR3 runs 14 residues. CDR1 and CDR2 from the germline V gene are SGHTA and FQGNSA. J lost 4 bases, V lost 2 bases, and 2 bases had no gene match. This CDR3 reads CASSLSGGADTQYF. In DNA form, the CDR3 reads TGTGCCAGCAGCTTATCCGGGGGGGCAGATACGCAGTATTTT.

The chain is built from TRBV4-2 and TRBJ2-7, with 14 nucleotides matching TRBD2. V shed 0 bases and J 4 bases; nucleotides not matched to a gene: 2. From germline, CDR1 is LGHNA and CDR2 YNFKEQ. The CDR3 totals 16 residues. The CDR3 sequence is CASSQDGTSGGYEQYF. CDR3 DNA: TGTGCCAGCAGCCAAGATGGGACTAGCGGGGGATACGAGCAGTACTTC.